Listed here is a single T cell receptor (beta chain). Its antigen has not been determined. Qualities for individual bases were not recorded, and no much larger clone is one base off. The data belong to a study of blood T cell repertoires in COVID-19 (dated by TCRdb to the early 2020s). Broadly, across the study: Samples from collaborators originated in the United States, Italy and Spain and spanned both the acute and convalescent phases of COVID-19. Sample metadata almost always included a de-identified subject ID, COVID-19 status, age in years and sex. The samples were drawn from the first 160 participants of the ongoing ImmuneRACE study and from some 1,300 subjects provided by 6 global collaborators. The prospective study material was composed of cDNA or gDNA derived from T cells, B-cell-depleted T cells, or PBMCs. The repertoires were released in a freely available public database intended as a resource for research on the immune response to SARS-CoV-2. Subjects who had been exposed to COVID-19, were actively infected with it, or had recovered from it provided the deeply sampled blood TCRbeta repertoires that made up the dataset. Where HLA class I and class II types were available, the types were taken from metadata supplied by the sample provider, not from assay-based typing.

General conclusions and limits of the study: The quantity of clinical and demographic metadata differed by source and by participant and was supplied without curation.

V and J are truncated by 3 bases and 4 bases respectively, leaving an intervening sequence of 9 bases. The CDR3 covers 13 residues, taking in both the cysteine and the phenylalanine. Just CDR3 DNA is preserved here, 39 bases in frame from base 1. TCRbeta CDR3 regions were amplified from genomic DNA using the immunoSEQ Assay, a bias-controlled multiplex PCR. The study's own analysis went as follows. The number of nucleated cells in each sample was estimated from the amplification of reference gene primers within the assay. To quantify the absolute abundance of each unique TCRbeta CDR3 rearrangement, sequence reads were collapsed and filtered. For each sample, productive Simpson clonality was calculated as the square root of Simpson's diversity index over productive rearrangements. This is the immuneACCESS table as TCRdb keeps it, with only in-frame sequences that have V and J called. A part of the clones is gone; compared with another copy, unresolved V genes explain less than half, and the rest is unexplained. V, J and clone size were drawn from that table, and D and trimming were deduced from the DNA. The sample table records approximately 76,000 clones; roughly 82% of these occur just once. Around 10% of the sample is in the top ten clones.

Collaborating institutions collected whole blood in K2EDTA tubes following their own protocols. For TCRbeta analysis, collaborators shipped samples in one of three forms: frozen whole blood, isolated PBMCs, or DNA extracted from either of those sample types. In this chain, TRBV12-3 or TRBV12-4 is recombined with TRBJ2-5; the best D guess is TRBD1, with 6 bases matching. This TCR was recovered from a middle-aged man with acute or convalescent COVID-19. Specimen: peripheral blood. The CDR3 reads CASSLMTGETQYF. The base sequence is TGTGCCAGCAGTTTGATGACAGGAGAGACCCAGTACTTC.